These T cell receptor beta chains were read from a single sample in a study of control samples from healthy donors and cancer patients. Profiled with immunoSEQ multiplex PCR; TCRdb holds only in-frame clones, not every one. The sample yields fewer than 70,000 clones, less than 95% seen once. Sequencing was performed on blood. The receptors derive from a young man in good health. Both conserved end residues are part of each CDR3. D genes are given only for firm matches. Size is omitted from some rows. Given values are once, few, many or a class for expanded clones.

size	V	D	J	CDR3	DNA
NA	TRBV7-2	NA	TRBJ1-4	CASSLAGRPEKLFF	TGTGCCAGCAGCTTAGCAGGCAGACCGGAAAAACTGTTTTTT
once	TRBV19	NA	TRBJ1-2	CASSISKATYGYTF	TGTGCCAGTAGTATCTCCAAGGCGACCTATGGCTACACCTTC
NA	TRBV5-6	NA	TRBJ1-5	CASNDAGSNQPQHF	TGTGCCAGCAATGATGCCGGGAGCAATCAGCCCCAGCATTTT
once	TRBV19	NA	TRBJ1-1	CASSLGKTEAFF	TGTGCCAGTAGTCTGGGGAAGACTGAAGCTTTCTTT
once	TRBV25-1	NA	TRBJ2-6	CASSGGPHSGANVLTF	TGTGCCAGCAGCGGCGGACCACACTCTGGGGCCAACGTCCTGACTTTC
NA	TRBV7-9	NA	TRBJ2-4	CASSLMNTRDIQYF	TGTGCCAGCAGCTTAATGAACACCAGGGACATTCAGTACTTC
NA	TRBV27	NA	TRBJ2-2	CASSFIQGRSGELFF	TGTGCCAGCAGTTTTATACAGGGACGGAGCGGGGAGCTGTTTTTT
NA	TRBV9	TRBD1	TRBJ2-7	CASSVGTGPYEQYF	TGTGCCAGCAGCGTAGGGACAGGGCCCTACGAGCAGTACTTC
NA	TRBV9	NA	TRBJ2-1	CASSVSDGVPYNEQFF	TGTGCCAGCAGCGTATCTGACGGAGTTCCCTACAATGAGCAGTTCTTC
NA	TRBV4-1	TRBD1	TRBJ1-2	CASSQGTNRGYSGYTF	TGCGCCAGCAGCCAGGGGACGAACAGGGGTTACTCTGGCTACACCTTC
NA	TRBV9	NA	TRBJ1-1	CASSVGGYTEAFF	TGTGCCAGCAGCGTAGGGGGGTACACTGAAGCTTTCTTT
NA	TRBV3-1/TRBV3-2	NA	TRBJ1-5	CASSQGASNQPQHF	TGTGCCAGCAGCCAAGGTGCTAGCAATCAGCCCCAGCATTTT
NA	TRBV29-1	NA	TRBJ1-1	CSVTDRMNTEAFF	TGCAGCGTGACCGACAGGATGAACACTGAAGCTTTCTTT
NA	TRBV7-3	NA	TRBJ2-3	CASSLYTDTQYF	TGTGCCAGCAGCTTATACACAGATACGCAGTATTTT
NA	TRBV1	NA	TRBJ1-2	CTSSQGRGGRVDGYTF	TGCACCAGCAGCCAAGGCAGGGGGGGGCGTGTGGATGGCTACACCTTC
NA	TRBV2	NA	TRBJ1-4	CASSVEAPATNEKLFF	TGTGCCAGCAGTGTGGAGGCCCCCGCAACTAATGAAAAACTGTTTTTT
NA	TRBV10-3	TRBD2	TRBJ2-5	CAISGTSGQETQYF	TGTGCCATCAGTGGGACTAGCGGCCAAGAGACCCAGTACTTC
NA	TRBV7-6	TRBD1	TRBJ2-1	CASSSPDRGTRVGDEQFF	TGTGCCAGCAGCTCCCCTGACAGGGGGACCCGAGTCGGGGATGAGCAGTTCTTC
NA	TRBV28	NA	TRBJ1-1	CASRAWSSTEAFF	TGTGCCAGCAGGGCTTGGAGTAGCACTGAAGCTTTCTTT
NA	TRBV19	TRBD2	TRBJ2-7	CASSIGRAGRSTYEQYF	TGTGCCAGTAGTATCGGGAGAGCGGGACGTTCTACCTACGAGCAGTACTTC
NA	TRBV5-1	TRBD1	TRBJ1-1	CASSLGSTGFTEAFF	TGCGCCAGCAGCTTGGGGTCGACAGGGTTCACTGAAGCTTTCTTT
NA	TRBV6-6	NA	TRBJ2-7	CASSPRGQGIRTYEQYF	TGTGCCAGCAGTCCGCGGGGTCAGGGGATAAGAACCTACGAGCAGTACTTC
NA	TRBV30	NA	TRBJ2-1	CAWSNREWLSYNEQFF	TGTGCCTGGAGCAACAGGGAATGGCTATCCTACAATGAGCAGTTCTTC
NA	TRBV7-9	TRBD2	TRBJ2-1	CASSLGTSGGYYNEQFF	TGTGCCAGCAGCCTAGGGACTAGCGGGGGCTACTACAATGAGCAGTTCTTC
NA	TRBV4-1	NA	TRBJ1-6	CASSQAPHRGSADNSPLHF	TGCGCCAGCAGCCAAGCTCCGCATCGGGGGAGCGCCGACAATTCACCCCTCCACTTT
once	TRBV6-1	TRBD1	TRBJ1-6	CASSEDVLDEDRGVVTYNSPLHF	TGTGCCAGCAGTGAAGACGTCCTGGATGAGGACAGGGGGGTTGTGACCTATAATTCACCCCTCCACTTT
NA	TRBV3-1/TRBV3-2	NA	TRBJ1-1	CASSQIWRGPEAFF	TGTGCCAGCAGCCAAATTTGGAGAGGGCCTGAAGCTTTCTTT
NA	TRBV6-2/TRBV6-3	NA	TRBJ2-5	CASSSSVAFQYF	TGTGCCAGCAGTTCCTCGGTCGCATTTCAGTACTTC
NA	TRBV7-8	TRBD2	TRBJ2-3	CASSSRTSGSGDTQYF	TGTGCCAGCAGCTCAAGGACTAGCGGGAGTGGAGATACGCAGTATTTT
NA	TRBV29-1	NA	TRBJ1-1	CSVGMGNTEAFF	TGCAGCGTTGGGATGGGGAACACTGAAGCTTTCTTT
NA	TRBV6-6	TRBD1	TRBJ1-2	CASSYSKGGVLYGYTF	TGTGCCAGCAGTTACTCGAAAGGGGGCGTTCTCTATGGCTACACCTTC
NA	TRBV28	NA	TRBJ1-2	CLASDRLYGYTF	TGTCTTGCCAGCGACCGGCTCTATGGCTACACCTTC
once	TRBV6-2/TRBV6-3	NA	TRBJ1-1	CASNPDRNTEAFF	TGTGCCAGCAACCCGGACAGGAACACTGAAGCTTTCTTT
NA	TRBV19	NA	TRBJ1-1	CASRTRGLMNTEAFF	TGTGCCAGTAGGACCCGGGGCCTGATGAACACTGAAGCTTTCTTT
NA	TRBV15	NA	TRBJ1-1	CATSRDGSAVARNTEAFF	TGTGCCACCAGCAGAGATGGTTCCGCGGTAGCTCGGAACACTGAAGCTTTCTTT
NA	TRBV2	TRBD2	TRBJ2-1	CASRSASGGDNEQFF	TGTGCCAGCAGATCCGCTAGCGGGGGAGACAATGAGCAGTTCTTC
once	TRBV15	NA	TRBJ1-2	CATSASTTGMAYGYTF	TGTGCCACCAGCGCAAGTACAACAGGGATGGCCTATGGCTACACCTTC
NA	TRBV2	NA	TRBJ1-4	CASSDRWAEMTTNEKLFF	TGTGCCAGCAGTGACCGGTGGGCAGAAATGACAACTAATGAAAAACTGTTTTTT
NA	TRBV4-1	NA	TRBJ2-7	CASSQEGGEQYF	TGCGCCAGCAGCCAAGAAGGTGGCGAGCAGTACTTC
NA	TRBV30	NA	TRBJ2-7	CAWSVGRYEQYF	TGTGCCTGGAGTGTTGGACGTTACGAGCAGTACTTC
NA	TRBV7-2	NA	TRBJ1-5	CASSTYSNQPQHF	TGTGCCAGCAGCACCTATAGCAATCAGCCCCAGCATTTT
NA	TRBV4-3	TRBD1	TRBJ1-4	CASSPRDSYNEKLFF	TGCGCCAGCAGCCCCCGGGACAGTTACAATGAAAAACTGTTTTTT
NA	TRBV7-6	NA	TRBJ2-1	CASSPRGSSYNEQFF	TGTGCCAGCAGCCCTAGGGGGAGCTCCTACAATGAGCAGTTCTTC
NA	TRBV30	NA	TRBJ1-2	CACISDYGYTF	TGTGCCTGTATAAGCGACTATGGCTACACCTTC
once	TRBV5-1	NA	TRBJ2-3	CASSFSPRASTDTQYF	TGCGCCAGCAGCTTTTCCCCACGGGCTAGCACAGATACGCAGTATTTT
NA	TRBV10-2	TRBD2	TRBJ2-5	CASAWASGTRETQYF	TGCGCCAGCGCCTGGGCTAGCGGGACCCGGGAGACCCAGTACTTC
NA	TRBV7-8	NA	TRBJ1-1	CASSLASGNTEAFF	TGTGCCAGCAGCTTAGCGTCAGGGAACACTGAAGCTTTCTTT
NA	TRBV24-1	NA	TRBJ2-3	CATSDLPTDTQYF	TGTGCCACCAGTGATTTGCCGACAGATACGCAGTATTTT
NA	TRBV5-4	TRBD1	TRBJ2-3	CASRVRGSTDTQYF	TGTGCCAGCAGAGTCAGGGGGAGCACAGATACGCAGTATTTT
NA	TRBV5-8	TRBD1	TRBJ2-3	CASSFSGGADTQYF	TGTGCCAGCAGCTTTTCAGGGGGCGCAGATACGCAGTATTTT
once	TRBV11-2	NA	TRBJ1-3	CASSFGHGTFGNTIYF	TGTGCCAGCAGCTTTGGACACGGAACTTTTGGAAACACCATATATTTT
NA	TRBV7-2	TRBD2	TRBJ2-3	CASSILAGGQTDTQYF	TGTGCCAGCAGCATCCTAGCGGGGGGGCAAACAGATACGCAGTATTTT
NA	TRBV10-3	NA	TRBJ1-4	CATSLAGEKLFF	TGTGCCACCTCGTTGGCAGGTGAAAAACTGTTTTTT
NA	TRBV9	NA	TRBJ1-1	CASSVGEYTEAFF	TGTGCCAGCAGCGTAGGGGAGTACACTGAAGCTTTCTTT
NA	TRBV19	NA	TRBJ1-3	CASSDTASGNTIYF	TGTGCCAGTAGTGACACCGCCTCTGGAAACACCATATATTTT